The 18 T cell receptor beta chains in this list originate from one sample, sequenced in a study of graft-versus-host responses after intestinal transplantation. Produced via immunoSEQ multiplex PCR; TCRdb's table is partial and in-frame only. The sample has tens of thousands of clones; more than 90% are singletons. Sequenced material: PBMCs, taken 16 days after intestinal transplant. These TCRs come from a human patient who received an intestinal transplant, so some T cells may come from the graft donor.

The rearrangement joins TRBV6-5 to TRBJ2-1; 8 nucleotides agree with TRBD2. The CDR3 contains 16 residues. Looked up from germline, CDR1 is MNHEY and CDR2 is SVGAGI. V shed 1 base, J shed 9 bases, and the junction held 11 bases outside the gene matches. DNA for the CDR3: TGTGCCAGCAGTTACTTCCGGGCGGGAGGAAATGGTGAGCAGTTCTTC. It translates to CASSYFRAGGNGEQFF.

V usage is TRBV15 and J usage is TRBJ1-1, with a possible D match to TRBD1 (6 bases). The ends were cut back, 8 bases at V and 1 base at J, with 11 bases in the middle. From germline, CDR1 is LNHNV and CDR2 YYDKDF (reference sequence). This CDR3 region has 13 residues. CDR3 loop: CATLWGANTEAFF. DNA of the CDR3: TGTGCCACCCTGTGGGGGGCGAACACTGAAGCTTTCTTT.

V gene TRBV6-6 combines with J gene TRBJ1-2; D gene uncertain. CDR1 and CDR2 from the germline V gene are MNHNY and SVGAGI (reference sequence). The CDR3 loop spans 14 amino acids. Deletions cut 7 bases from V and 3 bases from J, with 15 bases between. The CDR3 spells CASTEGSGDYGYTF. DNA of the CDR3: TGTGCCAGCACCGAAGGCAGCGGGGACTATGGCTACACCTTC.

The genes are TRBV5-5 and TRBJ2-7; no clear D gene. CDR1 is SGHKS and CDR2 is YYEKEE in the germline V gene (reference sequence). The CDR3 contains 16 residues. V was trimmed by 4 bases and J by 3 bases, leaving 20 bases between them. The CDR3 loop is CASSLRIELSDYEQYF. CDR3 DNA sequence: TGTGCCAGCAGCCTGAGGATAGAATTATCAGACTACGAGCAGTACTTC.

This chain links TRBV4-2 with TRBJ2-7; 8 positions agree with TRBD1. The CDR3 covers 16 residues. J was trimmed by 4 bases and V by 3 bases; bases with no gene match: 11. From germline, CDR1 is LGHNA and CDR2 YNFKEQ. Here the CDR3 reads CASSHPSGTGPYEQYF. CDR3 DNA: TGTGCCAGCAGCCACCCCTCGGGGACAGGACCGTACGAGCAGTACTTC.

V and J are TRBV7-6 and TRBJ1-3; D may be TRBD1 (5 bases). The germline CDR1 and CDR2 sequences are SGHVS and FNYEAQ. V lost 2 bases and J lost 4, with 9 bases in between. The CDR3 runs 14 residues. CDR3 DNA: TGTGCCAGCAGCTTATCAGGGTCCGGAAACACCATATATTTT. This encodes CASSLSGSGNTIYF.

This clone was found once. The gene calls are TRBV7-9 and TRBJ1-1, with D unresolved. With 5 bases removed from V and 1 base from J, the gap between germline ends came to 8 bases. From germline, CDR1 is SEHNR and CDR2 FQNEAQ (reference sequence). The CDR3 spans 13 residues. The DNA of the CDR3 is TGTGCCAGCAGCCCTCAAAAGAACACTGAAGCTTTCTTT. Its translation: CASSPQKNTEAFF.

The chain carries TRBV14 and TRBJ2-7, with TRBD2 matching over 14 bases. This CDR3 has 14 amino acids. V lost 8 bases and J lost 4; bases outside the gene matches: 4. The germline CDR1 and CDR2 sequences are SGHDN and FVKESK. DNA for the CDR3: TGTGCCAGCTCATGGACTAGCGGGAGGTACGAGCAGTACTTC. This translates into CASSWTSGRYEQYF. Full variable domain (outside the CDR3, taken from reference TRBV14 and TRBJ2-7): EAGVTQFPSHSVIEKGQTVTLRCDPISGHDNLYWYRRVMGKEIKFLLHFVKESKQDESGMPNNRFLAERTGGTYSTLKVQPAELEDSGVYFCASSWTSGRYEQYFGPGTRLTVT.

The V and J genes are TRBV7-3 and TRBJ2-1; unclear D gene. Trimming cost V 6 bases and J 2 bases, with 14 bases left between them. Germline V gives CDR1 SGHTA, CDR2 FQGTGA. The CDR3 is made up of 15 amino acids. The CDR3 protein is CASSLHTLPYNEQFF. The CDR3 DNA reads TGTGCCAGCAGTCTACATACTCTACCCTACAATGAGCAGTTCTTC. The full variable domain, with the rest looked up from reference TRBV7-3 and TRBJ2-1, is GAGVSQTPSNKVTEKGKYVELRCDPISGHTALYWYRQSLGQGPEFLIYFQGTGAADDSGLPNDRFFAVRPEGSVSTLKIQRTERGDSAVYLCASSLHTLPYNEQFFGPGTRLTVL.

This chain uses TRBV5-4 with TRBJ2-1, with 10 bases fitting TRBD2. CDR3 length: 15 residues. Germline lookup yields CDR1 SGHNT and CDR2 YYREEE (reference sequence). Trimming cost V 5 bases and J 4 bases; bases outside gene matches: 6. DNA for the CDR3: TGTGCCAGCAGTACCGGGACTAGCGCTTACAATGAGCAGTTCTTC. Its translation is CASSTGTSAYNEQFF.

V usage is TRBV6-4 and J usage is TRBJ2-3, with D perhaps assigned TRBD1 or TRBD2 (5 bases each). This CDR3 is built from 13 residues. Germline CDR1 and CDR2: MRHNA and SNTAGT. The germline V and J ends were trimmed by 3 bases and 3 bases, with 7 bases remaining between them. This CDR3 is CASSEGETDTQYF. The CDR3, as DNA: TGTGCCAGCAGTGAAGGGGAGACAGATACGCAGTATTTT.

V gene TRBV5-4 combines with J gene TRBJ2-5; D not resolved. Germline assignment: CDR1 SGHNT and CDR2 YYREEE (reference sequence). CDR3 length: 14 residues. The V end was cut by 5 bases, the J end by 2 bases, with 13 bases between. CDR3 nucleotide sequence: TGTGCCAGCAGGAACCTTGCGAGGCAAGAGACCCAGTACTTC. Translation gives CASRNLARQETQYF. The variable domain in full, with the rest retrieved from reference TRBV5-4 and TRBJ2-5, is ETGVTQSPTHLIKTRGQQVTLRCSSQSGHNTVSWYQQALGQGPQFIFQYYREEENGRGNFPPRFSGLQFPNYSSELNVNALELDDSALYLCASRNLARQETQYFGPGTRLLVL.

V is TRBV15 and J is TRBJ1-2; D call uncertain. This CDR3 spans 15 amino acids. Germline values: CDR1 LNHNV, CDR2 YYDKDF (reference sequence). V was trimmed by 1 base and J by 1 base, leaving 10 bases between them. CDR3 sequence reads: CATSRVGGLNYGYTF. CDR3 DNA sequence: TGTGCCACCAGCAGAGTTGGAGGGCTTAACTATGGCTACACCTTC.

J is TRBJ1-5 and V is TRBV4-1; 8 bases are shared with TRBD1. Germline loops: CDR1 MGHRA, CDR2 YSYEKL. The CDR3 is 15 amino acids. The J segment lost 3 bases and the V segment lost 0 bases, leaving 1 base of the junction unmatched. In nucleotides, the CDR3 is TGCGCCAGCAGCCAAGAGGACAGGGTCAATCAGCCCCAGCATTTT. It codes for CASSQEDRVNQPQHF.

The V call is TRBV7-9, the J call TRBJ2-2, with a weak D call TRBD1 (6 bases). V lost 3 bases to trimming and J lost 3 bases, with 8 bases between them. Germline-derived CDR1 and CDR2 are SEHNR and FQNEAQ (reference sequence). The CDR3 totals 14 residues. CDR3 amino acids: CASSLGAYTGELFF. As DNA, the CDR3 is TGTGCCAGCAGCTTGGGGGCCTACACCGGGGAGCTGTTTTTT.

The rearrangement uses TRBV20-1 and TRBJ1-1; 7 positions match TRBD1. This CDR3 has 11 residues. Germline loops: CDR1 DFQATT, CDR2 SNEGSKA (reference sequence). The V and J ends lost 6 bases and 10 bases, in that order; junction bases with no gene match: 8. The CDR3 sequence is CSAHGAGGAFF. The DNA of the CDR3 is TGCAGTGCCCATGGGGCAGGGGGAGCTTTCTTT.

The V gene is TRBV7-9, the J gene TRBJ1-5, with a possible D match to TRBD1 (5 bases). CDR3 length: 15 amino acids. V lost 4 bases and J 2 bases, leaving 12 bases between the germline ends. In germline, CDR1 is SEHNR, CDR2 FQNEAQ (reference sequence). CDR3 coding DNA: TGTGCCAGCAGCTCAGGTTTCAGGGGCAATCAGCCCCAGCATTTT. This sequence encodes CASSSGFRGNQPQHF.

The CDR3 nucleotides read TGTGCCAGCAGCACGGGGACAGGCAACTATGGCTACACCTTC. Encoded protein: CASSTGTGNYGYTF. The chain combines TRBV9 with TRBJ1-2; 8 bases line up with TRBD1. Per the germline V gene, CDR1 is SGDLS and CDR2 is YYNGEE. The CDR3 is 14 residues long. Germline trimming cut 4 bases from V and 2 bases from J; bases unmatched to any gene: 4.